These 2 T cell receptor beta chains share one sample of origin, sequenced in a study of T-cell reconstitution after alpha-beta-depleted transplantation in children. Unique molecular identifiers were incorporated when the TCRbeta library was constructed. TCRdb re-analysed the PCR reads in MiXCR, keeping a single row per CDR3 protein. The sample contains approximately 980,000 distinct CDR3 sequences, about 30% of which appear only once. This specimen was PBMCs, mostly from graft donor cells, taken 360 days after TCRalphabeta/CD19-depleted stem cell transplant. The receptor source for this set is a boy under two years old who had a stem cell transplant for SCID, so the T cells may come from the graft donor.

The chain recombines TRBV5-1 with TRBJ1-1, with a tentative D call TRBD1 (6 bases). This CDR3 is built from 19 residues. In germline, CDR1 is SGHRS, CDR2 YFSETQ. The V and J ends lost 0 bases and 2 bases respectively, with 23 bases between them. CDR3 region: CASSLAGEGGSYGNTEAFF. DNA of the CDR3: TGCGCCAGCAGCTTGGCGGGAGAGGGGGGATCGTACGGAAACACTGAAGCTTTCTTT.

V gene TRBV10-2 combines with J gene TRBJ2-7; D possibly corresponds to TRBD1 (5 bases). V lost 4 bases and J 6 bases, leaving 19 bases between the germline ends. The CDR3 runs 15 residues. Germline CDR1 and CDR2: WSHSY and SAAADI. The CDR3 DNA reads TGCGCCAGCAGTGCCGCCGGGCAGGGAAGGCTCGAGCAGTACTTC. Amino acids: CASSAAGQGRLEQYF.